The 3 T cell receptor beta chains below all came from one sample that was sequenced in a study of early T cells in non-severe SARS-CoV-2 infection. TCRdb reprocessed the 5' RACE reads with MiXCR, giving one entry per CDR3 protein. The table lists over 30,000 distinct CDR3 sequences, approximately 7.9% of them singletons. Sequenced here: whole blood, sampled at baseline. The receptors shown here come from an adult who was a healthcare worker with PCR-confirmed SARS-CoV-2 infection or an uninfected control (not recorded which).

This clonotype was seen a few times. The chain links TRBV7-9 to TRBJ2-2; a weak D match, TRBD1 (6 bases). This CDR3 is 14 amino acids long. V shed 5 bases and J shed 5 bases, with 12 bases lying between them. CDR1 is SEHNR, CDR2 FQNEAQ, per germline (reference sequence). CDR3 nucleotides: TGTGCCAGCAGCCGACAACAGGGAACCGGGGAGCTGTTTTTT. Its translation is CASSRQQGTGELFF.

The V and J genes are TRBV6-5 and TRBJ2-5; 7 bases align to TRBD1. The J segment lost 2 bases and the V segment lost 5 bases, leaving 5 bases of the junction unmatched. Germline lookup yields CDR1 MNHEY and CDR2 SVGAGI. This CDR3 region has 14 residues. The CDR3 DNA sequence: TGTGCCAGCAGTCCAGGGACAGATCAAGAGACCCAGTACTTC. Its protein is CASSPGTDQETQYF.

The genes are TRBV11-2 and TRBJ2-7, with 8 bases aligning to TRBD1. Trimming at V came to 5 bases and at J to 4 bases, leaving 13 bases not matched to a gene. Looked up from germline, CDR1 is SGHAT and CDR2 is FQNNGV. The CDR3 contains 16 residues. The CDR3 loop reads CASSTTPGQARYEQYF. CDR3 bases: TGTGCCAGCAGCACAACTCCGGGACAGGCCCGATACGAGCAGTACTTC.